This record concerns one T cell receptor beta chain sequence. These data are taken from a study of blood T cell repertoires in COVID-19. On the study more broadly: Whether acute or convalescent, the COVID-19 samples came from the United States, Italy and Spain.

Assay used: immunoSEQ multiplex PCR; TCRdb lists only in-frame clones, some missing. The data contain fewer than 700,000 clones, roughly 89% of them singletons. The receptor's source is a woman between 45 and 65 years old with COVID-19, enrolled during active disease. What was sequenced was peripheral blood.

The CDR3 DNA is TGTGCCAGCAGCCGCACCAAGAGACCGACAGGGGATAACTATGGCTACACCTTC. It codes for CASSRTKRPTGDNYGYTF. The J gene is TRBJ1-2, the V gene TRBV7-9; TRBD1 agrees at 8 bases. This CDR3 spans 18 amino acids. The V gene end was trimmed by 5 bases and the J gene end by 1 base; junction bases not matched to a gene: 15. Germline values: CDR1 SEHNR, CDR2 FQNEAQ (reference sequence).